One and the same sample provided the 20 T cell receptor beta chains below, sequenced in a study of blood T cell repertoires in COVID-19. Profiling relied on immunoSEQ multiplex PCR, and the TCRdb table lists in-frame clones only, not all of them. This table holds fewer than 110,000 clones, over 80% found once. Source material: peripheral blood. The receptors shown here come from a man aged 50-60 years with acute or convalescent COVID-19.

DNA for the CDR3: TGTGCCAGCAGTCCCTCCCCCACTGAAGCTTTCTTT. Translating gives CASSPSPTEAFF. The chain joins TRBV28 to TRBJ1-1; D not certain. CDR1 MDHEN and CDR2 SYDVKM come from the germline V gene. The CDR3 is made up of 12 amino acids. Trimming removed 5 bases from V and 4 bases from J, with 8 bases in between.

V usage is TRBV5-1 and J usage is TRBJ2-5, with D possibly matching TRBD2 (7 bases). Germline V gene lookup returns CDR1 SGHRS and CDR2 YFSETQ. V was clipped by 0 bases and J by 5 bases, with 20 bases between them. The CDR3 runs to 17 residues. CDR3 protein: CASSLGGGKGGGETQYF. The CDR3 nucleotides are TGCGCCAGCAGCTTGGGCGGGGGCAAAGGTGGTGGGGAGACCCAGTACTTC.

Only one count was recorded for this clone. This chain uses TRBV6-7 with TRBJ2-1; 15 bases line up with TRBD2. TRBV6-7 counts as an open reading frame of uncertain function. The CDR3 has 16 amino acids. V gave up 3 bases and J gave up 7 bases; unmatched junction bases: 4. CDR3 nucleotide sequence: TGTGCCAGCAGTTATTCGGGACTAGCGGGGGGAAATGAGCAGTTCTTC. It translates to CASSYSGLAGGNEQFF.

The chain joins TRBV5-1 to TRBJ1-6, with D possibly TRBD1 on 6 matching bases. Germline V gives CDR1 SGHRS, CDR2 YFSETQ. This CDR3 is built from 15 residues. V was shortened by 4 bases and J by 14 bases, with 22 bases between the two germline ends. The CDR3 here is CASSPDHRDGGTLHF. The CDR3 bases are TGCGCCAGCAGCCCGGACCACCGAGATGGGGGCACCCTCCACTTT.

The chain employs TRBV5-1 and TRBJ2-3, with a possible D match to TRBD2 (6 bases). Trimming removed 5 bases at V and 4 bases at J, with 8 bases between. The CDR3 is 12 residues long. Germline CDR1 and CDR2: SGHRS and YFSETQ. In DNA, the CDR3 is TGCGCCAGCAGAAGGGACTCAGATACGCAGTATTTT. Amino acid sequence: CASRRDSDTQYF.

CDR3 nucleotides: TGTGCCAGCAGCTTAAAACAGGGAAATAATTCACCCCTCCACTTT. It specifies CASSLKQGNNSPLHF. The genes are TRBV13 and TRBJ1-6, with D possibly TRBD1 on 6 matching bases. Germline V gene sequence: CDR1 PRHDT, CDR2 FYEKMQ (reference sequence). V was clipped by 2 bases and J by 5 bases, with 10 bases between them. This CDR3 spans 15 amino acids.

This chain uses TRBV27 with TRBJ1-2, with 9 bases fitting TRBD1. Germline-derived CDR1 and CDR2 are MNHEY and SMNVEV (reference sequence). Trimming at V came to 6 bases and at J to 3 bases, leaving 11 bases not matched to a gene. The CDR3 sequence is 16 residues long. This chain's CDR3 is CASRTLGTGIDYGYTF. The CDR3, as DNA: TGTGCCAGCAGGACTCTGGGGACAGGGATCGACTATGGCTACACCTTC.

The J gene is TRBJ2-2, the V gene TRBV6-4, with a tentative D call TRBD1 (6 bases). Deletions cut 7 bases from V and 4 bases from J, with 16 bases between. From germline, CDR1 is MRHNA and CDR2 SNTAGT. CDR3 length equals 15 residues. The CDR3 sequence: CASKSQGLGTGELFF. CDR3 nucleotides: TGTGCCAGCAAGAGTCAGGGGTTGGGCACCGGGGAGCTGTTTTTT.

This clone has just one count. This chain connects TRBV4-2 to TRBJ1-5; D is unclear. The V gene's germline CDR1 is LGHNA and CDR2 YNFKEQ. The CDR3 extends over 16 amino acids. V gave up 0 bases and J gave up 3 bases, with 12 bases separating them. This CDR3 is CASSQEGGRSNQPQHF. CDR3 bases: TGTGCCAGCAGCCAAGAAGGTGGCAGGTCCAATCAGCCCCAGCATTTT.

The J gene is TRBJ2-1, the V gene TRBV29-1; 9 nucleotides agree with TRBD1. V trimming: 4 bases; J trimming: 9 bases; junction bases outside the gene matches: 4. Germline V gene sequence: CDR1 SQVTM, CDR2 ANQGSEA. The CDR3 is 12 amino acids. CDR3 sequence: CSVGDRVVEQFF. CDR3 in DNA: TGCAGCGTTGGGGACAGGGTAGTTGAGCAGTTCTTC.

J is TRBJ2-5 and V is TRBV6-2 or TRBV6-3, with 9 bases fitting TRBD2. Germline V lookup: CDR1 MNHEY, CDR2 SVGEGT. V gave up 0 bases and J gave up 4 bases; unmatched junction bases: 3. The CDR3 extends over 15 amino acids. CDR3 sequence (DNA): TGTGCCAGCAGTTACTCCGGGACTAGCAGAGAGACCCAGTACTTC. Its protein product is CASSYSGTSRETQYF.

The CDR3 bases are TGTGCCAGCAGCCCGGGCGGGGGGGATGAGCAGTTCTTC. It translates to CASSPGGGDEQFF. The V and J genes are TRBV11-3 and TRBJ2-1; 9 positions agree with TRBD2. J lost 8 bases, V lost 5 bases, and 4 bases had no gene match. The CDR3 consists of 13 residues. The germline V gene has CDR1 SGHNT and CDR2 YENEEA. Full variable domain (outside the CDR3, taken from reference TRBV11-3 and TRBJ2-1): EAGVVQSPRYKIIEKKQPVAFWCNPISGHNTLYWYLQNLGQGPELLIRYENEEAVDDSQLPKDRFSAERLKGVDSTLKIQPAELGDSAVYLCASSPGGGDEQFFGPGTRLTVL.

This chain joins TRBV29-1 and TRBJ1-1; no reliable D call. V lost 0 bases and J lost 5, with 7 bases in between. Germline CDR1 SQVTM, CDR2 ANQGSEA. This CDR3 region has 12 residues. For the CDR3, the DNA is TGCAGCGTTGAAGATCCGGGGACTGAAGCTTTCTTT. Translated: CSVEDPGTEAFF.

The chain uses TRBV5-1 and TRBJ1-2, with D possibly being TRBD1 (6 bases). The germline V gene encodes CDR1 SGHRS and CDR2 YFSETQ. The CDR3 consists of 13 residues. Trimming left V 3 bases short and J 4 bases short, with 10 bases between. The CDR3 DNA reads TGCGCCAGCAGCTGGGACAAGACCTATGGCTACACCTTC. Translation gives CASSWDKTYGYTF.

The rearrangement joins TRBV9 to TRBJ2-2; TRBD2 matches at 7 bases. The length of the CDR3 is 16 residues. J lost 3 bases, V lost 0 bases, and 5 bases had no gene match. Germline V gives CDR1 SGDLS, CDR2 YYNGEE. The CDR3 is CASSVGASGDTGELFF. The CDR3 nucleotides read TGTGCCAGCAGCGTAGGGGCTAGCGGTGACACCGGGGAGCTGTTTTTT.

This CDR3 is CAWSGGLAGGQETQYF. In nucleotides, the CDR3 is TGTGCCTGGAGTGGGGGACTAGCGGGGGGTCAAGAGACCCAGTACTTC. The chain combines TRBV30 with TRBJ2-5; 15 positions agree with TRBD2. CDR1 GTSNPN and CDR2 SVGIG come from the germline V gene (reference sequence). The CDR3 is made up of 16 amino acids. The junction had 2 bases not matched to a gene; V was cut back by 1 base and J by 2 bases.

The CDR3 loop is CASSQDGAGPEKLFF. The CDR3 DNA reads TGCGCCAGCAGCCAAGATGGGGCAGGGCCCGAAAAACTGTTTTTT. The gene calls are TRBV4-1 and TRBJ1-4, with TRBD1 as a possible D gene (5 bases). CDR1 MGHRA and CDR2 YSYEKL come from the germline V gene. This CDR3 has 15 amino acids. V gave up 0 bases and J gave up 8 bases, with 13 bases separating them.

The chain couples TRBV12-3 or TRBV12-4 to TRBJ2-2; TRBD2 is a possible D gene (6 bases). V was clipped by 6 bases and J by 5 bases, with 10 bases between them. The CDR3 sequence is 13 residues long. The CDR3 here is CASRWGGTGELFF. CDR3 sequence (DNA): TGTGCCAGCAGGTGGGGAGGAACCGGGGAGCTGTTTTTT.

This chain joins TRBV7-9 and TRBJ2-7; a weak D match, TRBD2 (7 bases). CDR1 is SEHNR and CDR2 is FQNEAQ in the germline V gene (reference sequence). The V end lost 7 bases, the J end lost 3 bases, and 16 bases lay between the germline ends. This CDR3 has 14 amino acids. Written as DNA, the CDR3 is TGTGCCAGCACCAAAGGGGGGGGTTACTACGAGCAGTACTTC. Its protein product is CASTKGGGYYEQYF.

CDR3 nucleotide sequence: TGCAGCGCCGGCTCCCAGGGCTACGAGCAGTACTTC. This encodes CSAGSQGYEQYF. The rearrangement links TRBV29-1 to TRBJ2-7; a possible D gene is TRBD1 (5 bases). The CDR3 is 12 amino acids. Trimming left V 7 bases short and J 3 bases short, with 13 bases between. CDR1 is SQVTM and CDR2 is ANQGSEA in the germline V gene.